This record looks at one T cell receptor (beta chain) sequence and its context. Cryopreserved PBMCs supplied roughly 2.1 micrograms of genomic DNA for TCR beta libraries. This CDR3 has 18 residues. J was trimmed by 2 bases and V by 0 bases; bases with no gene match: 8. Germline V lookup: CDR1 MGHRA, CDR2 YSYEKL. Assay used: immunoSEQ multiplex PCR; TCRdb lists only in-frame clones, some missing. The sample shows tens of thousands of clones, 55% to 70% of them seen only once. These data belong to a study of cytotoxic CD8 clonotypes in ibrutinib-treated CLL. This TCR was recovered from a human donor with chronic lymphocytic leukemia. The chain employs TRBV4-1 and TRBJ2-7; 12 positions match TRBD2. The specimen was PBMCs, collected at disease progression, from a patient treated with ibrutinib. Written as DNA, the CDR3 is TGCGCCAGCAGCCAAGAAACACCACTAGCGGGGGGTACCTACGAGCAGTACTTC. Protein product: CASSQETPLAGGTYEQYF.